The present T cell receptor beta chain was sequenced within a study of blood T cell repertoires in COVID-19. J gave up 6 bases and V 4 bases, and 6 bases lay outside the gene matches. The germline gives CDR1 SGHDN, CDR2 FVKESK. This CDR3 is 15 amino acids long. As originally analysed: Estimation of nucleated cell counts was performed using reference gene primer amplification. Method: immunoSEQ multiplex PCR; TCRdb's copy keeps in-frame clones and lacks some. V and J calls plus clone size are reproduced from that table; the DNA served to infer D and trimming. The sample has about 180,000 clones, roughly 85% seen once; the top ten hold under 12%.

This receptor was identified in an elderly woman with active or convalescent COVID-19. What was sequenced was peripheral blood. This chain connects TRBV14 to TRBJ2-1; 10 bases agree with TRBD2. The CDR3 DNA reads TGTGCCAGCAGCCTAGCGGGGGGAGGGCTCAATGAGCAGTTCTTC. Its translation: CASSLAGGGLNEQFF.